This note documents a single T cell receptor beta chain sequence. A much larger clone lies one base from this, so it may be a read error. The sample belongs to a study of T-cell reconstitution after alpha-beta-depleted transplantation in children. This sample's TCRbeta library carried unique molecular identifier barcodes. TCRdb recomputed calls from the PCR reads with MiXCR, one row per CDR3 protein. The repertoire consists of 210,000 or so distinct CDR3 sequences, with 11% occurring once and the leading ten covering over 25%. The origin of this receptor is a child younger than two with acute myeloid leukemia, due to receive a stem cell transplant. The sample in question was PBMCs, obtained before TCRalphabeta/CD19-depleted stem cell transplant.

Here the CDR3 DNA reads TGTGCCAACAGCCGAGGGGGCGATGGTCAGCCCCAGCATTTT. Translated: CANSRGGDGQPQHF. The chain carries TRBV28 and TRBJ1-5, with 7 nucleotides matching TRBD1. CDR3 length equals 14 residues. The V and J ends lost 10 bases and 6 bases, in that order; junction bases with no gene match: 12. Germline V gene lookup returns CDR1 MDHEN and CDR2 SYDVKM.